These 30 T cell receptor beta chains originate from one sample sequenced in a study of early T cells in non-severe SARS-CoV-2 infection. A single record per CDR3 protein comes from TCRdb applying MiXCR to the 5' RACE reads. The data hold just under 65,000 distinct CDR3 sequences, with 11% observed a single time. Here the sequenced sample was whole blood, taken at baseline. The receptors derive from an adult who was a healthcare worker with PCR-confirmed SARS-CoV-2 infection or an uninfected control (not recorded which).

The chain is built from TRBV10-3 and TRBJ2-3, with D possibly TRBD2 on 6 matching bases. Germline CDR1 is ENHRY and CDR2 is SYGVKD. Trimming removed 5 bases from V and 0 bases from J, with 12 bases in between. CDR3 length: 15 residues. CDR3 nucleotides: TGTGCCATCAGTCCAGGGACTTCTAGCACAGATACGCAGTATTTT. This sequence encodes CAISPGTSSTDTQYF.

This clonotype showed up just a few times. CDR3 coding DNA: TGTGCCAGCAGCCATAGGCAAGGGGAGCAGTACTTC. As protein: CASSHRQGEQYF. The genes are TRBV3-1 and TRBJ2-7; no clear D. The V end lost 3 bases, the J end lost 7 bases, and 10 bases lay between the germline ends. CDR3 size: 12 residues. Germline V CDR1 and CDR2: LGHDT, YNNKEL (reference sequence).

This clonotype has at least ten counts. J is TRBJ2-1 and V is TRBV7-2; 10 bases line up with TRBD2. J was trimmed by 9 bases and V by 1 base; bases with no gene match: 9. Germline V lookup: CDR1 SGHTA, CDR2 FQGNSA. The CDR3 runs to 16 residues. The CDR3 sequence is CASSLVPSGGAFEQFF. The CDR3 DNA reads TGTGCCAGCAGCTTAGTCCCCAGCGGGGGGGCCTTTGAGCAGTTCTTC.

This clonotype was seen only a few times. The CDR3 DNA follows: TGTGCCAGCAGCGTAACTAGCGGGGACACCGGGGAGCTGTTTTTT. Its translation is CASSVTSGDTGELFF. V and J are TRBV11-3 and TRBJ2-2; TRBD2 matches at 10 bases. The germline V gene has CDR1 SGHNT and CDR2 YENEEA. The CDR3 runs to 15 residues. V lost 5 bases, J lost 3 bases, and 3 bases stayed unmatched.

The rearrangement uses TRBV5-4 and TRBJ1-2; D is ambiguous. V lost 0 bases and J 4 bases, leaving 7 bases between the germline ends. The CDR3 is made up of 13 amino acids. CDR1 and CDR2 from the germline V gene are SGHNT and YYREEE (reference sequence). The CDR3 sequence: CASSLEETYGYTF. The CDR3 coding sequence is TGTGCCAGCAGCTTGGAAGAAACCTATGGCTACACCTTC.

The gene calls are TRBV11-2 and TRBJ2-1; D may be TRBD1 or TRBD2 (5 bases each). The CDR3 is made up of 12 amino acids. Trimming cost V 5 bases and J 15 bases, with 17 bases left between them. Germline V gene lookup returns CDR1 SGHAT and CDR2 FQNNGV. The CDR3 sequence: CASSPLDSIRFF. The CDR3 coding sequence is TGTGCCAGCAGCCCACTAGACAGCATTCGGTTCTTC.

This clonotype appeared a few times. V is TRBV7-2 and J is TRBJ2-3, with 13 bases matching TRBD2. The CDR3 extends over 16 amino acids. Germline-derived CDR1 and CDR2 are SGHTA and FQGNSA. The V segment lost 5 bases and the J segment 3 bases; nucleotides outside the gene matches: 5. This CDR3 reads CASSPRTSGGTDTQYF. CDR3 nucleotides: TGTGCCAGCAGCCCCCGGACTAGCGGGGGAACAGATACGCAGTATTTT.

CDR3 coding DNA: TGTGCCAGCAGTTCGAGTACAGGGCAGGAGACCCAGTACTTC. Translated, it gives CASSSSTGQETQYF. The chain has TRBV28 and TRBJ2-5, with D tentatively TRBD1 (6 bases). The germline V and J ends were trimmed by 4 bases and 5 bases, with 14 bases remaining between them. The CDR3 has 14 residues. In germline, CDR1 is MDHEN, CDR2 SYDVKM.

In its sample, this clonotype was seen a few times. The chain has TRBV4-3 and TRBJ2-7; 8 bases align to TRBD1. J lost 2 bases, V lost 4 bases, and 7 bases had no gene match. This CDR3 is 15 amino acids long. Germline lookup yields CDR1 LGHNA and CDR2 YSLEER. CDR3 loop: CASSPDRGGAYEQYF. DNA for the CDR3: TGCGCCAGCAGCCCCGACAGGGGAGGAGCCTACGAGCAGTACTTC.

The CDR3 is CASRNRDYGYTF. DNA of the CDR3: TGTGCCAGCAGAAACAGGGACTATGGCTACACCTTC. This chain joins TRBV9 and TRBJ1-2; possible D gene TRBD1, 6 bases. V was clipped by 5 bases and J by 3 bases, with 8 bases between them. Germline values: CDR1 SGDLS, CDR2 YYNGEE. The CDR3 is 12 amino acids.

This clonotype was seen at least ten times. The chain couples TRBV20-1 to TRBJ1-2, with D maybe TRBD1 (5 bases). V was pared by 0 bases and J by 4 bases, with 21 bases between. The CDR3 has 17 residues. Germline loops: CDR1 DFQATT, CDR2 SNEGSKA (reference sequence). The CDR3 region is CSARDQLRQSTSYGYTF. The DNA for the CDR3 is TGCAGTGCTAGAGATCAGCTACGACAGTCCACGTCCTATGGCTACACCTTC.

This clonotype was observed a handful of times. The gene calls are TRBV2 and TRBJ1-6; 7 bases are a match to TRBD1. This CDR3 comprises 14 residues. J was trimmed by 7 bases and V by 7 bases; bases with no gene match: 7. Germline assignment: CDR1 SNHLY and CDR2 FYNNEI. The CDR3 bases are TGTGCCAGCACCGAGGAGGGGGCCAATTCACCCCTCCACTTT. It encodes CASTEEGANSPLHF. Filled out from reference TRBV2 and TRBJ1-6, the complete variable domain reads EPEVTQTPSHQVTQMGQEVILRCVPISNHLYFYWYRQILGQKVEFLVSFYNNEISEKSEIFDDQFSVERPDGSNFTLKIRSTKLEDSAMYFCASTEEGANSPLHFGNGTRLTVT.

This clonotype was seen a few times. V and J are TRBV15 and TRBJ1-6; TRBD1 agrees at 8 bases. V dropped 3 bases and J dropped 13; count of bases not matched to a gene: 5. Germline V CDR1 and CDR2: LNHNV, YYDKDF (reference sequence). This CDR3 region has 13 residues. The CDR3 here is CATSSRGTGPLHF. In nucleotides, the CDR3 is TGTGCCACCAGCAGTCGTGGGACAGGCCCCCTCCACTTT.

This clonotype was seen only a few times. The chain recombines TRBV10-1 with TRBJ2-7; D is unresolved. The CDR3 runs 17 residues. From germline, CDR1 is WNHNN and CDR2 SYGVQD (reference sequence). V was shortened by 3 bases and J by 0 bases, with 18 bases between the two germline ends. The CDR3 sequence is CASSESRSGVFSYEQYF. The CDR3 DNA follows: TGCGCCAGCAGTGAAAGTAGGTCAGGAGTTTTCTCCTACGAGCAGTACTTC.

This clonotype has only a few counts. The CDR3 DNA sequence: TGCAGTGCAGCCCACTCTGGGGCCAACGTCCTGACTTTC. It yields the protein CSAAHSGANVLTF. The genes are TRBV20-1 and TRBJ2-6; D gene unclear. V was cut by 6 bases and J by 0 bases, with 6 bases left in between. The germline CDR1 and CDR2 sequences are DFQATT and SNEGSKA (reference sequence). CDR3 size: 13 residues.

The sample holds a few counts of this clonotype. The V gene is TRBV7-2, the J gene TRBJ2-7, with TRBD2 identical over 9 bases. The CDR3 is 16 amino acids. Germline CDR1 is SGHTA and CDR2 is FQGNSA. Trimming took 1 base from V and 0 from J; bases not matched to a gene: 4. CDR3 region: CASSLGSGRSSYEQYF. CDR3 sequence (DNA): TGTGCCAGCAGCTTAGGGAGCGGGAGGAGCTCCTACGAGCAGTACTTC. The full variable domain, with the rest looked up from reference TRBV7-2 and TRBJ2-7, is GAGVSQSPSNKVTEKGKDVELRCDPISGHTALYWYRQSLGQGLEFLIYFQGNSAPDKSGLPSDRFSAERTGGSVSTLTIQRTQQEDSAVYLCASSLGSGRSSYEQYFGPGTRLTVT.

This clonotype has at least ten counts. The CDR3 DNA reads TGTGCCAGCAGTTCCTCAACCGGGACGGGAAACACCATATATTTT. Translated, it gives CASSSSTGTGNTIYF. V usage is TRBV27 and J usage is TRBJ1-3; tentatively, D is TRBD1 (5 bases). Germline V CDR1 and CDR2: MNHEY, SMNVEV (reference sequence). This CDR3 has 15 amino acids. Trimming pared 4 bases from V and 4 bases from J, leaving 14 bases between.

The sample holds many counts of this clonotype. This chain uses TRBV27 with TRBJ1-6; 7 positions agree with TRBD1. The germline CDR1 and CDR2 sequences are MNHEY and SMNVEV (reference sequence). V was clipped by 6 bases and J by 7 bases; unmatched bases: 12. This CDR3 has 16 amino acids. CDR3 amino acids: CASSRQGAMGNSPLHF. The CDR3 DNA is TGTGCCAGCAGCCGACAGGGCGCCATGGGGAATTCACCCCTCCACTTT.

This clonotype was seen at least ten times. Here the CDR3 reads CSARTGAETQYF. The CDR3, as DNA: TGCAGTGCTAGGACAGGGGCTGAGACCCAGTACTTC. The chain is built from TRBV20-1 and TRBJ2-5; TRBD1 agrees at 8 bases. This CDR3 region has 12 residues. Germline V gives CDR1 DFQATT, CDR2 SNEGSKA (reference sequence). The trim removed 3 bases at V and 5 bases at J, leaving 2 bases unmatched.

The CDR3: CASTSDEDNEQFF. The DNA of the CDR3 is TGTGCCAGCACCTCCGACGAGGACAATGAGCAGTTCTTC. The chain links TRBV12-3 or TRBV12-4 to TRBJ2-1; D call uncertain. The CDR3 totals 13 residues. Trimming took off 7 bases at V and 5 bases at J, with 12 bases between the two ends.

This clonotype was counted at least ten times. This chain uses TRBV30 with TRBJ1-2, with D possibly being TRBD1 (5 bases). There are 15 residues in the CDR3. Germline V gene lookup returns CDR1 GTSNPN and CDR2 SVGIG (reference sequence). V lost 1 base, J lost 6 bases, and 18 bases lay in between. The CDR3, as DNA: TGTGCCTGGAGTGGGGGCCCCGGGACCCATGATGGCTACACCTTC. Amino acids: CAWSGGPGTHDGYTF.

The rearrangement uses TRBV29-1 and TRBJ2-5, with D uncertain. V was clipped by 2 bases and J by 1 base, with 5 bases between them. CDR3 length equals 12 residues. The germline V gene has CDR1 SQVTM and CDR2 ANQGSEA. CDR3 residues: CSVEMSQETQYF. Here the CDR3 DNA reads TGCAGCGTTGAAATGTCCCAAGAGACCCAGTACTTC.

The CDR3 DNA follows: TGTGCCAGCAGAAGACAGGGGGGGTATAGCAATCAGCCCCAGCATTTT. Amino acids: CASRRQGGYSNQPQHF. The rearrangement uses TRBV27 and TRBJ1-5; 9 nucleotides match TRBD1. Trimming took 6 bases from V and 0 from J; bases not matched to a gene: 6. Germline loops: CDR1 MNHEY, CDR2 SMNVEV (reference sequence). This CDR3 is built from 16 residues.

This clonotype was seen a few times. J is TRBJ1-1 and V is TRBV4-3; D remains unclear. The CDR3 consists of 14 residues. Germline loops: CDR1 LGHNA, CDR2 YSLEER. V dropped 0 bases and J dropped 4 bases, with 9 bases sitting between them. The CDR3 DNA reads as TGCGCCAGCAGCCAAGAAATGGTGGGCACTGAAGCTTTCTTT. This gives the protein CASSQEMVGTEAFF.

This clonotype was counted between two and nine times. The chain links TRBV12-3 or TRBV12-4 to TRBJ2-1; possible D gene TRBD2, 5 bases. This CDR3 spans 14 amino acids. Trimming stripped 2 bases from V and 8 bases from J, with 13 bases between. The CDR3 is CASSLRLARDEQFF. The CDR3 region has the DNA TGTGCCAGCAGTTTACGGCTAGCTCGCGATGAGCAGTTCTTC.

This chain joins TRBV19 and TRBJ1-2; no clear D gene. The CDR3 covers 11 residues. Germline V gene sequence: CDR1 LNHDA, CDR2 SQIVND (reference sequence). Deletions cut 8 bases from V and 10 bases from J, with 14 bases between. CDR3 protein: CASRGGEVYTF. Written as DNA, the CDR3 is TGTGCCAGTCGTGGTGGTGAGGTCTACACCTTC.

This clonotype occurred many times. The V and J genes are TRBV7-2 and TRBJ1-1; possibly TRBD1 for D (5 bases). Germline V gene data show CDR1 as SGHTA and CDR2 as FQGNSA. Trimming stripped 3 bases from V and 8 bases from J, with 16 bases between. This CDR3 region has 14 residues. The CDR3 sequence: CASSFTGLTGEAFF. The CDR3 coding sequence is TGTGCCAGCAGCTTTACCGGACTTACAGGCGAAGCTTTCTTT.

The table lists this clonotype with a few counts. This chain connects TRBV19 to TRBJ2-7, with D possibly being TRBD1 or TRBD2 (5 bases each). The germline V gene encodes CDR1 LNHDA and CDR2 SQIVND (reference sequence). The CDR3 spans 15 residues. Trimming took off 3 bases at V and 4 bases at J, with 16 bases between the two ends. The CDR3 DNA reads as TGTGCCAGTAGTATGGCCGGGACCCCATCGTACGAGCAGTACTTC. Residues: CASSMAGTPSYEQYF.

This clonotype was counted between two and nine times. The chain couples TRBV7-3 to TRBJ2-1; tentatively, D is TRBD1 or TRBD2 (5 bases each). V was trimmed by 4 bases and J by 6 bases, leaving 10 bases between them. This CDR3 region has 13 residues. CDR1 and CDR2 from the germline V gene are SGHTA and FQGTGA. The CDR3 bases are TGTGCCAGCAGCTCGGGGCGGAGCAATGAGCAGTTCTTC. Its protein product is CASSSGRSNEQFF.

The chain has TRBV27 and TRBJ1-5; the D gene is possibly TRBD1 (6 bases). V dropped 2 bases and J dropped 6 bases, with 17 bases sitting between them. There are 16 residues in the CDR3. CDR1 is MNHEY, CDR2 SMNVEV, per germline (reference sequence). Here the CDR3 reads CASSLVSGAGLQPQHF. In DNA, the CDR3 is TGTGCCAGCAGTTTAGTATCGGGGGCAGGGCTTCAGCCCCAGCATTTT.